This T cell receptor beta chain was obtained from a study of blood T cell repertoires in COVID-19. In its sample, this clone was seen a few times. Germline CDR1 reads LNHDA; CDR2 reads SQIVND (reference sequence). This CDR3 is built from 14 residues. Deletions cut 3 bases from V and 7 bases from J, with 10 bases between. Original data processing: Researchers report that nucleated cell counts were estimated from reference gene primer amplification. Profiled with immunoSEQ multiplex PCR; TCRdb holds only in-frame clones, not every one. V and J calls and clone size are as listed in that table; D and trimming were resolved from the DNA. This table has about 67,000 clones, about 87% appearing once.

The sequence came from a man in his forties or fifties with active COVID-19. The genes are TRBV19 and TRBJ1-6, with D tentatively TRBD1 (6 bases). Sequenced input: peripheral blood. The chain's CDR3 is CASSIVQGNSPLHF. CDR3 sequence (DNA): TGTGCCAGTAGTATTGTGCAGGGGAATTCACCCCTCCACTTT.